This T cell receptor (beta chain) was sequenced for a study of T cell responses to AZD1222 COVID-19 vaccine. A word on this clone: Its antigen is undetermined.

Trimming took off 3 bases at V and 7 bases at J, with 13 bases between the two ends. The germline V gene encodes CDR1 SGHTA and CDR2 FQGTGA. The CDR3 totals 14 residues. Sequencing was performed with immunoSEQ multiplex PCR; in TCRdb, only in-frame clones are kept and a portion is missing. Counted here are some 140,000 clones, roughly 82% occurring once; the ten biggest clones make up approximately 4%. Study-level findings and limits: Following two doses of AZD1222, Spike-specific TCR breadth and depth rose.

This chain links TRBV7-3 with TRBJ2-1; TRBD2 is a possible D gene (5 bases). The TCR was taken from an adult in good health. Sample: peripheral blood, taken on day 0 of AZD1222 vaccination. The CDR3 spells CASSFFGIGNEQFF. The CDR3, as DNA: TGTGCCAGCAGCTTTTTCGGGATTGGTAATGAGCAGTTCTTC.